This T cell receptor (beta chain) was documented in a study of early T cells in non-severe SARS-CoV-2 infection. General study results and limits: Anti-spike CD8 responses were favored in VDJdb matching, and private and CD4 specificities were missed.

Individual cDNA molecules each received unique molecular identifiers attached to them. TCRdb redid the calling of the 5' RACE reads with MiXCR, one entry per CDR3 protein. The sample has 64,000 or so distinct CDR3 sequences; approximately 12% are singletons. On this clonotype: Its antigen is still unknown.

The CDR3 length is 15 residues. Deletions cut 6 bases from V and 2 bases from J, with 15 bases between. The specimen was whole blood, collected at baseline. The V call is TRBV12-3 or TRBV12-4, the J call TRBJ2-3; D is perhaps TRBD1 (6 bases). The source of this sequence is an adult who was a healthcare worker with PCR-confirmed SARS-CoV-2 infection or an uninfected control (not recorded which). The DNA for the CDR3 is TGTGCCAGCAGGACAGGAGCCCCCTACACAGATACGCAGTATTTT. It is translated as CASRTGAPYTDTQYF.